These 17 T cell receptor beta chains were sequenced from one sample in a study of T and B cells in COVID-19 patients. BIOMED2 TRB-A/B primer pools were used in multiplex TRB PCR. Using its own MiXCR run on the multiplex PCR reads, TCRdb lists one record per CDR3 protein. The sample yields 17,000 or so distinct CDR3 sequences, approximately 26% seen once. From blood, about 250-500 ng of genomic DNA served as TRB template. Sequencing input: blood. Receptors were obtained from a human donor who had recovered from COVID-19.

This clonotype was counted at least ten times. This rearrangement joins TRBV18 to TRBJ2-2; TRBD2 aligns across 12 bases. V was clipped by 1 base and J by 3 bases; unmatched bases: 6. This CDR3 spans 18 amino acids. Germline V gene data show CDR1 as KGHSH and CDR2 as LQKENI. This chain's CDR3 is CASSPRLAGAGDTGELFF. The CDR3 DNA reads TGTGCCAGCTCACCACGACTAGCGGGGGCCGGGGACACCGGGGAGCTGTTTTTT.

The CDR3 protein is CASSRGTGREKLFF. The CDR3 nucleotides read TGTGCCAGCAGCCGGGGGACAGGGAGAGAAAAACTGTTTTTT. The rearrangement uses TRBV6-5 and TRBJ1-4, with 9 bases that match TRBD1. Germline V gives CDR1 MNHEY, CDR2 SVGAGI. The CDR3 contains 14 residues. With 6 bases clipped from V and 8 bases from J, the junction kept 7 bases outside the gene matches.

This clonotype was detected a few times. This sequence joins TRBV12-3 or TRBV12-4 and TRBJ2-3, with TRBD2 as a possible D gene (7 bases). This CDR3 is 14 amino acids long. V was trimmed by 6 bases and J by 2 bases, leaving 12 bases between them. Written as DNA, the CDR3 is TGTGCCAGCAGCTGGGGGGGCTACACAGATACGCAGTATTTT. It encodes CASSWGGYTDTQYF.

This clonotype occurred a few times. The chain has TRBV15 and TRBJ1-2, with D unclear. Germline-derived CDR1 and CDR2 are LNHNV and YYDKDF (reference sequence). CDR3 length: 14 residues. V lost 0 bases and J 4 bases, leaving 9 bases between the germline ends. The CDR3 coding sequence is TGTGCCACCAGCAGAGAAGGGAAGCTCTATGGCTACACCTTC. Its protein product is CATSREGKLYGYTF.

The table lists this clonotype with a few counts. This chain connects TRBV6-2 or TRBV6-3 to TRBJ2-7; D not resolved. The germline V gene has CDR1 MNHEY and CDR2 SVGEGT. There are 17 residues in the CDR3. Trimming took 4 bases from V and 7 from J, leaving 26 bases between them. This CDR3 reads CASSSLGGPTILGEQYF. CDR3 nucleotide sequence: TGTGCCAGCAGTTCGCTTGGCGGACCCACGATATTGGGGGAGCAGTACTTC.

The V call is TRBV5-1, the J call TRBJ2-2, with TRBD1 matching 7 bases. Trimming removed 4 bases from V and 4 bases from J; junction bases left unmatched: 7. This CDR3 comprises 15 residues. The germline V gene has CDR1 SGHRS and CDR2 YFSETQ. CDR3 in DNA: TGCGCCAGCAGCCCTTGGGACAGAGCCACCGGGGAGCTGTTTTTT. Protein product: CASSPWDRATGELFF.

This clonotype was detected a few times. This sequence joins TRBV6-5 and TRBJ1-2, with D maybe TRBD1 (6 bases). This CDR3 has 13 amino acids. CDR1 and CDR2 (germline): MNHEY, SVGAGI. V was trimmed by 6 bases and J by 3 bases, leaving 11 bases between them. The chain's CDR3 is CASRRGEDYGYTF. The DNA of the CDR3 is TGTGCCAGCAGAAGGGGGGAGGACTATGGCTACACCTTC.

Remarks on this clonotype: Being one base from a much bigger clone, this may be a read error. The rearrangement links TRBV12-3 or TRBV12-4 to TRBJ2-3; the D call may be TRBD1 or TRBD2 (5 bases each). The CDR3 loop spans 15 amino acids. V lost 5 bases and J lost 1, with 13 bases in between. The CDR3 region has the DNA TGTGCCAGCAGTCCCGGGGCAGGTCGCACAGATACGCAGTATTTT. Translated, it gives CASSPGAGRTDTQYF.

V and J are TRBV5-1 and TRBJ2-2; 10 bases are shared with TRBD2. Germline V gives CDR1 SGHRS, CDR2 YFSETQ. This CDR3 comprises 15 residues. V lost 4 bases to trimming and J lost 5 bases; unmatched junction nucleotides: 5. Here the CDR3 DNA reads TGCGCCAGCAGCGGGAGCGGGAGGGGAACCGGGGAGCTGTTTTTT. Translating it yields CASSGSGRGTGELFF. Supplemented by reference TRBV5-1 and TRBJ2-2, the full variable domain reads KAGVTQTPRYLIKTRGQQVTLSCSPISGHRSVSWYQQTPGQGLQFLFEYFSETQRNKGNFPGRFSGRQFSNSRSEMNVSTLELGDSALYLCASSGSGRGTGELFFGEGSRLTVL.

V is TRBV15 and J is TRBJ2-3, with 8 bases identical to TRBD2. CDR3 size: 17 residues. Germline V CDR1 and CDR2: LNHNV, YYDKDF (reference sequence). V shed 1 base and J 0 bases; nucleotides not matched to a gene: 6. The chain's CDR3 is CATSRATGGGSTDTQYF. CDR3 coding DNA: TGTGCCACCAGCAGAGCTACGGGGGGGGGGAGCACAGATACGCAGTATTTT.

This clonotype qualifies as medium-sized. Here the CDR3 DNA reads TGTGCCAGCAGCCCAGGGGAGGCTGAAGCTTTCTTT. It codes for CASSPGEAEAFF. The V and J genes are TRBV5-6 and TRBJ1-1, with a tentative D call TRBD1 (6 bases). Trimming stripped 4 bases from V and 6 bases from J, with 10 bases between. Germline loops: CDR1 SGHDT, CDR2 YYEEEE. The CDR3 is 12 amino acids.

This clonotype is medium-sized by share. The chain combines TRBV19 with TRBJ2-3, with D possibly matching TRBD2 (5 bases). In germline, CDR1 is LNHDA, CDR2 SQIVND (reference sequence). V dropped 5 bases and J dropped 6 bases, with 15 bases sitting between them. The CDR3 extends over 14 amino acids. The CDR3 protein is CASSLGLAPDTQYF. The CDR3 DNA sequence: TGTGCCAGTAGTTTGGGCCTAGCCCCCGATACGCAGTATTTT.

This clonotype was counted ten times or more. The rearrangement links TRBV6-2 or TRBV6-3 to TRBJ2-3; 10 bases are shared with TRBD2. The CDR3 is 19 residues long. Germline V gives CDR1 MNHEY, CDR2 SVGEGT. V lost 0 bases to trimming and J lost 4 bases; unmatched junction nucleotides: 13. CDR3 in DNA: TGTGCCAGCAGTTACTCGCCTAGCGGGAGAGCCACCCCCCCAGATACGCAGTATTTT. Protein: CASSYSPSGRATPPDTQYF.

This clonotype counts as medium-sized. This sequence joins TRBV6-5 and TRBJ2-7; perhaps TRBD1 as D (6 bases). CDR3 size: 12 residues. V was shortened by 6 bases and J by 4 bases, with 10 bases between the two germline ends. Germline V gives CDR1 MNHEY, CDR2 SVGAGI. The CDR3 nucleotides are TGTGCCAGCAGAGACCAGGGGTACGAGCAGTACTTC. Protein product: CASRDQGYEQYF.

J is TRBJ2-1 and V is TRBV7-9; D unresolved. Per germline, CDR1 SEHNR and CDR2 FQNEAQ (reference sequence). This CDR3 contains 12 residues. Trimming stripped 4 bases from V and 6 bases from J, with 7 bases between. The CDR3 DNA follows: TGTGCCAGCAGCTCTCATCCCAATGAGCAGTTCTTC. Its translation: CASSSHPNEQFF. Full variable domain (missing parts from reference TRBV7-9 and TRBJ2-1): DTGVSQNPRHKITKRGQNVTFRCDPISEHNRLYWYRQTLGQGPEFLTYFQNEAQLEKSRLLSDRFSAERPKGSFSTLEIQRTEQGDSAMYLCASSSHPNEQFFGPGTRLTVL.

In regard to this clonotype: An end of the junction differs from the germline gene, which may be a read error. The genes are TRBV5-6 and TRBJ2-3, with a possible D match to TRBD2 (5 bases). This CDR3 contains 15 residues. Germline CDR1 SGHDT, CDR2 YYEEEE. CDR3 sequence reads: CASSSTPGVRDTQYF. DNA of the CDR3: TGCGCCAGCAGTTCGACCCCCGGGGTTAGGGATACGCAGTATTTT.

The table lists this clonotype with a count of one. This chain joins TRBV4-2 and TRBJ2-1; the D is unclear. CDR1 LGHNA and CDR2 YNFKEQ come from the germline V gene. CDR3 length equals 15 residues. V lost 1 base and J lost 2, with 9 bases in between. Here the CDR3 DNA reads TGTGCCAGCAGCCAAGCCGACAAAGCCTACAATGAGCAGTTCTTC. Its protein is CASSQADKAYNEQFF.